This TCR beta chain was sequenced during a study of shared clonotypes between healthy human individuals. This clone was observed a handful of times. Only in-frame clones appear in the TCRdb table, and some are missing; sequencing was by immunoSEQ multiplex PCR. The sample has under 85,000 clones, about 65% seen once; the top ten hold roughly 56%. The CDR3 totals 15 residues. V was shortened by 2 bases and J by 2 bases, with 11 bases between the two germline ends. The germline gives CDR1 MNHNS, CDR2 SASEGT. The clonotype was recovered from a man aged 25-45 years in good health. The chain combines TRBV6-1 with TRBJ2-3; weak D call: TRBD2 (7 bases). Input material: memory CD8+ T cells sorted from blood. Subset indicated: CD45RO+ cells pooled with CCR7-negative TemRA cells. CDR3 sequence reads: CASSEWGGATDTQYF. Written as DNA, the CDR3 is TGTGCCAGCAGTGAATGGGGGGGGGCCACAGATACGCAGTATTTT.